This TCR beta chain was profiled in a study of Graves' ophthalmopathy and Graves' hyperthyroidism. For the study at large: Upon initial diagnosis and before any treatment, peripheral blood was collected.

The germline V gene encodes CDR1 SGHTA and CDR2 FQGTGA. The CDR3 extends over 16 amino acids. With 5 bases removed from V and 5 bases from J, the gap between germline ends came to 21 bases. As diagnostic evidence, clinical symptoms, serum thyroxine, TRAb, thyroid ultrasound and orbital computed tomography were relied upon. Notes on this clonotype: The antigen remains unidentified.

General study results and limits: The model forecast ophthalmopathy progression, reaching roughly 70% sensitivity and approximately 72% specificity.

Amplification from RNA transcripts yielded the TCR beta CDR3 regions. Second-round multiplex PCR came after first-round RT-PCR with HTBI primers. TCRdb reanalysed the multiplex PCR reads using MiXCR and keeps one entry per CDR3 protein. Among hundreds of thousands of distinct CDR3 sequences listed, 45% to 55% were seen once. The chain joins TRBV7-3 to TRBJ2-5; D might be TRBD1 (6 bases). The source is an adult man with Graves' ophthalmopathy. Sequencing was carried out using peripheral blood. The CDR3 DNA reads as TGTGCCAGCAGCACCTCTAGTGGGGGCCAGGTCGAGACCCAGTACTTC. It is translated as CASSTSSGGQVETQYF.